This is a list of T cell receptor beta chains from one sample in a study of Ad26.COV2.S vaccination and SARS-CoV-2 variants. TCRdb's copy holds only in-frame clones and misses some; the assay was immunoSEQ multiplex PCR. The data hold roughly 500,000 clones, with roughly 85% observed a single time. Sequenced material: peripheral blood, taken in a trial of Ad26.COV2.S vaccine versus placebo. All receptors derive from a person between 18 and 60 years old who received the Ad26.COV2.S COVID-19 vaccine or a placebo. CDR3s include the opening cysteine and the closing phenylalanine or tryptophan. The D gene is left open where the match is weak. Expanded clones are given a class, and other clones once, few, many or no size at all.

TGCGCCAGCAGCCCCCCCAGGGAGGTATGGAACACTGAAGCTTTCTTT | CASSPPREVWNTEAFF | TRBV5-1 | NA | few | TRBJ1-1
TGTGCCACCAGTGATCCCATAGCCCCGACTAGCGGGAGGGCGAGCTCCTACAATGAGCAGTTCTTC | CATSDPIAPTSGRASSYNEQFF | TRBV24-1 | TRBD2 | NA | TRBJ2-1
TGTGCCAGCAGTTACTACGCTTCCATGAACACTGAAGCTTTCTTT | CASSYYASMNTEAFF | TRBV6-5 | NA | NA | TRBJ1-1
TGTGCCAGCAGCTCAAATCCCGGGACCGGGGAGCTGTTTTTT | CASSSNPGTGELFF | TRBV5-6 | NA | NA | TRBJ2-2
TGTGCCAGCAGCGTAGGAGGGGGCGGGGGTGAAGCTTTCTTT | CASSVGGGGGEAFF | TRBV9 | TRBD1 | NA | TRBJ1-1
TGTGCCAGCAGCTTAGGTGGGACCAGGACCTACGAGCAGTACTTC | CASSLGGTRTYEQYF | TRBV11-2 | NA | NA | TRBJ2-7
TGTGCCAGCAGCAAAAAAAAGGTCCAGGGGCGCCCGATCGGCGATGAGCAGTTCTTC | CASSKKKVQGRPIGDEQFF | TRBV21-1 | NA | NA | TRBJ2-1
TGTGCCAGCAGCGAGTGGCAGGGTTTTGGACTAGCCAAAAACATTCAGTACTTC | CASSEWQGFGLAKNIQYF | TRBV28 | NA | NA | TRBJ2-4
TGCAGCGCCATACGGGGCTATGGCTACACCTTC | CSAIRGYGYTF | TRBV29-1 | NA | once | TRBJ1-2
TGTGCCAGCAATCCAGGGTCTTATGGTTCCGGGGAGCTGTTTTTT | CASNPGSYGSGELFF | TRBV2 | NA | NA | TRBJ2-2
TGTGCCAGCAGCCCAGGGACAGGGTTGTTGAACACTGAAGCTTTCTTT | CASSPGTGLLNTEAFF | TRBV11-1 | TRBD1 | NA | TRBJ1-1
TGTGCCAGCAGCTTAGCGGCCTTTACAGCGGGAGAGCAGTTCTTC | CASSLAAFTAGEQFF | TRBV7-2 | TRBD2 | NA | TRBJ2-1
TGTGCCAGCATTCGACAGGGCGGGACGGCTTTCTTT | CASIRQGGTAFF | TRBV6-5 | TRBD1 | once | TRBJ1-1
TGTGCCACCAGCAACAGTAACTATGGCTACACCTTC | CATSNSNYGYTF | TRBV15 | NA | NA | TRBJ1-2
TGTGCCAGCGGGCAGGGTCCGGCCACCGGGGAGCTGTTTTTT | CASGQGPATGELFF | TRBV28 | NA | once | TRBJ2-2
TGTGCCAGCAGTTTAAATCACGGGATAAATGAGCAGTTCTTC | CASSLNHGINEQFF | TRBV28 | NA | once | TRBJ2-1
TGTGCCAGCCAGGGGACAGGGGGCCCGGGCACCGGGGAGCTGTTTTTT | CASQGTGGPGTGELFF | TRBV19 | TRBD1 | NA | TRBJ2-2
TGTGCCACCAGCAGAGGCGGGGCGGCTGGGAATTCACCCCTCCACTTT | CATSRGGAAGNSPLHF | TRBV15 | NA | NA | TRBJ1-6
TGCGCCGCCCTGCGGACGCGAATCTCCTACGAGCAGTACTTC | CAALRTRISYEQYF | TRBV5-1 | NA | NA | TRBJ2-7
TGTGCCACCGGGGGCGGGCCGAACACCGGGGAGCTGTTTTTT | CATGGGPNTGELFF | TRBV24-1 | NA | NA | TRBJ2-2
TGTGCCAGTTGGGGGCGAGCTGAGCAGTTCTTC | CASWGRAEQFF | TRBV19 | NA | once | TRBJ2-1
TGTGCCAGCAGCTTAACTCTAGCGAACACTGAAGCTTTCTTT | CASSLTLANTEAFF | TRBV11-2 | NA | NA | TRBJ1-1
TGTGCCATCTTGGCAGGGGGACTAGCGGGAGCGGGGGACAATGAGCAGTTCTTC | CAILAGGLAGAGDNEQFF | TRBV10-3 | TRBD2 | NA | TRBJ2-1
TGCGCCAGCAGCTTGACCGGGACTAGCGTTTTAGATACGCAGTATTTT | CASSLTGTSVLDTQYF | TRBV5-1 | TRBD2 | once | TRBJ2-3
TGTGCCAGCTCATACCGGGACGGCGGACCCACCGGGGAGCTGTTTTTT | CASSYRDGGPTGELFF | TRBV18 | NA | NA | TRBJ2-2
TGTGCCAGCAGTTGGACAAGGGCTTCACCCCTCCACTTT | CASSWTRASPLHF | TRBV6-2/TRBV6-3 | NA | NA | TRBJ1-6
TGTGCCAGCAGTTACTCGGGAACCAACTACGAGCAGTACTTC | CASSYSGTNYEQYF | TRBV6-2/TRBV6-3 | NA | few | TRBJ2-7
TGCGCCAGCAGCTTGTCAGACGGAAACACCATATATTTT | CASSLSDGNTIYF | TRBV5-1 | NA | once | TRBJ1-3
TGTGCCACGCCCCAGCCCCAGCATTTT | CATPQPQHF | TRBV28 | NA | NA | TRBJ1-5
TGTGCCAGCACCCGAGAGAGGGGTCAGCAGCCCCAGCATTTT | CASTRERGQQPQHF | TRBV6-6 | NA | NA | TRBJ1-5
TGTGCCAGCGGGAGGACTAGCGCAGACTACAATGAGCAGTTCTTC | CASGRTSADYNEQFF | TRBV9 | TRBD2 | NA | TRBJ2-1
TGTGCCAGCAATGGGTTTGGCACAGATACGCAGTATTTT | CASNGFGTDTQYF | TRBV28 | NA | NA | TRBJ2-3
TGTGCCATCAGTGAGTTCGCTGAAGCTTTCTTT | CAISEFAEAFF | TRBV10-3 | NA | NA | TRBJ1-1
TGTGCCAGCAGCCTCTCGACAGGGACCGGGGCCAACGTCCTGACTTTC | CASSLSTGTGANVLTF | TRBV5-4 | TRBD1 | once | TRBJ2-6
TGTGCCACCGGGACTTTCCAAGAGACCCAGTACTTC | CATGTFQETQYF | TRBV10-3 | NA | NA | TRBJ2-5
TGCGCCAGCAGCTTGGTCGGGACCTACGAGCAGTACTTC | CASSLVGTYEQYF | TRBV5-1 | NA | NA | TRBJ2-7
TGTGCCAGCAGCGCGTCAATTGGCACAGATACGCAGTATTTT | CASSASIGTDTQYF | TRBV9 | NA | NA | TRBJ2-3
TGTGCCTGGAGTGGACAGGGCCAACTGTTTTTT | CAWSGQGQLFF | TRBV30 | TRBD1 | NA | TRBJ1-4
TGTGCCAGCAGGGACTCGACTAGAGTTTCAGGCGAGCAGTACTTC | CASRDSTRVSGEQYF | TRBV28 | NA | NA | TRBJ2-7
TGTGCCAGCAGTTCTTTGGGCGGGAGAAACATTCAGTACTTC | CASSSLGGRNIQYF | TRBV27 | TRBD2 | NA | TRBJ2-4
TGTGCCAGCGGCTGGACAGGGTTGGAGACCCAGTACTTC | CASGWTGLETQYF | TRBV2 | TRBD1 | NA | TRBJ2-5
TGTGCCAGCAGTTACGCTTGGGGCCGAAATGAGCAGTTCTTC | CASSYAWGRNEQFF | TRBV6-2/TRBV6-3 | NA | NA | TRBJ2-1
TGTGCCAGCAGTTACTCGGGCATCAGCAGTGATACGCAGTATTTT | CASSYSGISSDTQYF | TRBV6-2/TRBV6-3 | NA | NA | TRBJ2-3
TGCGCCAGCAGCTCGACTAGCGGGAGAACCGGGGAGCTGTTTTTT | CASSSTSGRTGELFF | TRBV5-1 | TRBD2 | once | TRBJ2-2
TGCGCCAGCAGCTCTCGACCCACAGATACGCAGTATTTT | CASSSRPTDTQYF | TRBV5-1 | NA | NA | TRBJ2-3
TGTGCCAGCAGCTTAGTAGGGACTAGCGGAACTCCTAGCACAGATACGCAGTATTTT | CASSLVGTSGTPSTDTQYF | TRBV7-2 | TRBD2 | NA | TRBJ2-3
TGTGCCAGCAGGATTACAGGGGTGAACACCGGGGAGCTGTTTTTT | CASRITGVNTGELFF | TRBV27 | TRBD1 | NA | TRBJ2-2
TGTGCCAGCAGCTTTCGATCAGTCGGTGGGAGTTCGGACAATGAGCAGTTCTTC | CASSFRSVGGSSDNEQFF | TRBV5-8 | NA | NA | TRBJ2-1
TGCGCCAGCAGCTTGGCGGAACCGGCAGTGGATACGCAGTATTTT | CASSLAEPAVDTQYF | TRBV5-1 | NA | NA | TRBJ2-3
TGTGCCAGCAGCGTGAGAGGAGAGACCCAGTACTTC | CASSVRGETQYF | TRBV9 | NA | NA | TRBJ2-5